The entry below describes one T cell receptor beta chain. Antigen specificity is unknown. These data come from a study of T cell responses to AZD1222 COVID-19 vaccine. With 5 bases removed from V and 0 bases from J, the gap between germline ends came to 11 bases. Germline V CDR1 and CDR2: KGHSH, LQKENI. The CDR3 is 15 amino acids. Only in-frame clones appear in the TCRdb table, and some are missing; sequencing was by immunoSEQ multiplex PCR. The data hold approximately 100,000 clones, with 75% to 95% observed a single time. Findings and limits, study-wide: Repertoires were obtained solely post-peak T cell response. Baseline seropositives among AZD1222 recipients totaled only five or six. Donors in the cohort were predominantly white British and more often female, and clonal diversity was possibly underestimated. Unmutated regions of variants are reportedly targeted by nearly half of spike-specific TCRs.

This TCR derives from an adult in good health. This chain uses TRBV18 with TRBJ1-5; tentative D call: TRBD1 (6 bases). Here the sequenced sample was peripheral blood, taken on day 0 of AZD1222 vaccination. Here the CDR3 DNA reads TGTGCCAGCTCAGAGGGGGTTAATAGCAATCAGCCCCAGCATTTT. Its translation: CASSEGVNSNQPQHF.